The 25 T cell receptor beta chains reported below all come from one sample, sequenced in a study of memory CD4+ T cells and cytomegalovirus serostatus. Profiling relied on immunoSEQ multiplex PCR, and the TCRdb table lists in-frame clones only, not all of them. The data contain about 25,000 clones, around three quarters of them singletons. Single viable CD3+CD4+CD8-CD45RO+ cells were sorted as the memory CD4+ T cells. The sequencing input was memory CD4+ T cells from blood. The receptors derive from an adult in good health and CMV-seronegative.

The rearrangement links TRBV2 to TRBJ2-1; the match to TRBD2 covers 13 bases. CDR1 is SNHLY and CDR2 is FYNNEI in the germline V gene. The trim removed 1 base at V and 4 bases at J, leaving 4 bases unmatched. The CDR3 loop spans 17 amino acids. The CDR3 sequence: CASSEGTSGRPYNEQFF. CDR3 in DNA: TGTGCCAGCAGTGAAGGGACTAGCGGGAGACCTTACAATGAGCAGTTCTTC.

The CDR3 loop is CASSLAGEQFF. As DNA, the CDR3 is TGTGCCAGCAGCTTAGCGGGTGAGCAGTTCTTC. The J gene is TRBJ2-1, the V gene TRBV7-2, with no clear D. The ends were cut back, 0 bases at V and 9 bases at J, with 3 bases in the middle. Germline CDR1 reads SGHTA; CDR2 reads FQGNSA. The CDR3 totals 11 residues.

This chain connects TRBV5-1 to TRBJ2-1; possible D gene TRBD1, 6 bases. There are 14 residues in the CDR3. V lost 7 bases and J 0 bases, leaving 11 bases between the germline ends. Germline lookup yields CDR1 SGHRS and CDR2 YFSETQ. The CDR3 DNA is TGCGCCAGCGTCCGGGACAACTCCTACAATGAGCAGTTCTTC. Translation: CASVRDNSYNEQFF.

The chain joins TRBV5-1 to TRBJ1-1; D possibly corresponds to TRBD1 (5 bases). The CDR3 length is 14 residues. V lost 0 bases and J lost 1, with 7 bases in between. In germline, CDR1 is SGHRS, CDR2 YFSETQ. The CDR3 here is CASSLGQRNTEAFF. DNA for the CDR3: TGCGCCAGCAGCTTGGGACAGCGGAACACTGAAGCTTTCTTT.

The chain uses TRBV7-2 and TRBJ2-3; unclear D gene. The germline V and J ends were trimmed by 4 bases and 0 bases, with 8 bases remaining between them. CDR1 is SGHTA and CDR2 is FQGNSA in the germline V gene. The CDR3 spans 14 residues. CDR3 sequence reads: CASSSAFSTDTQYF. CDR3 sequence (DNA): TGTGCCAGCAGCTCCGCCTTTAGCACAGATACGCAGTATTTT.

The chain links TRBV4-1 to TRBJ2-7, with 7 bases that match TRBD2. The V gene end was trimmed by 0 bases and the J gene end by 3 bases; junction bases not matched to a gene: 8. The CDR3 length is 16 residues. CDR1 and CDR2 from the germline V gene are MGHRA and YSYEKL. Written as DNA, the CDR3 is TGCGCCAGCAGCCAAGAGGCGGCCAGCGGGGTCTACGAGCAGTACTTC. This codes for CASSQEAASGVYEQYF.

This clone came up a few times. Distinct nucleotide sequences in the sample also encode this CDR3. This chain uses TRBV30 with TRBJ1-6; tentatively, D is TRBD1 (5 bases). This CDR3 region has 15 residues. Germline assignment: CDR1 GTSNPN and CDR2 SVGIG (reference sequence). Trimming removed 0 bases from V and 1 base from J, with 7 bases in between. The CDR3 DNA reads as TGTGCCTGGAGTGTGGGGGGGTCCTATAATTCACCCCTCCACTTT. This codes for CAWSVGGSYNSPLHF.

The chain is built from TRBV7-8 and TRBJ2-6; D not certain. V was cut by 2 bases and J by 4 bases, with 9 bases left in between. The germline gives CDR1 SGHVS, CDR2 FQNEAQ. CDR3 size: 15 residues. The CDR3 DNA sequence: TGTGCCAGCAGCTTAAGCGCATCGGGGGCCAACGTCCTGACTTTC. This translates into CASSLSASGANVLTF.

This chain links TRBV11-2 with TRBJ2-7; D perhaps matches TRBD2 (6 bases). CDR3 length: 14 residues. Trimming shortened V by 5 bases and J by 2 bases, and 13 bases separated the two germline ends. CDR1 and CDR2 (germline): SGHAT, FQNNGV. CDR3 sequence: CASSDRQRAYEQYF. In DNA form, the CDR3 reads TGTGCCAGCAGCGACCGACAGCGGGCCTACGAGCAGTACTTC.

This clone was detected only once. The V and J genes are TRBV4-3 and TRBJ2-7; D could derive from TRBD1 or TRBD2 (5 bases each). Germline-derived CDR1 and CDR2 are LGHNA and YSLEER. V was clipped by 0 bases and J by 6 bases, with 12 bases between them. The CDR3 consists of 14 residues. The CDR3 sequence: CASSQDRGAGEQYF. CDR3 nucleotides: TGCGCCAGCAGCCAAGATCGTGGGGCGGGCGAGCAGTACTTC.

This clone occurred once. The rearrangement joins TRBV13 to TRBJ2-5; TRBD2 matches 8 bases. After removal of 3 bases from V and 5 bases from J, the junction contained 5 bases not matched to a gene. From germline, CDR1 is PRHDT and CDR2 FYEKMQ (reference sequence). The CDR3 contains 14 residues. CDR3 coding DNA: TGTGCCAGCAGCTTCCGCGGGGGGTTGGAGACCCAGTACTTC. Its translation: CASSFRGGLETQYF.

A few counts support this clone. The chain links TRBV5-1 to TRBJ2-1; D uncertain. The CDR3 contains 12 residues. The V end lost 1 base, the J end lost 5 bases, and 4 bases lay between the germline ends. Looked up from germline, CDR1 is SGHRS and CDR2 is YFSETQ. The CDR3 sequence is CASSLINNEQFF. In DNA form, the CDR3 reads TGCGCCAGCAGCTTGATAAACAATGAGCAGTTCTTC.

This clone is labeled as medium-sized. This rearrangement joins TRBV14 to TRBJ2-1; the match to TRBD2 covers 10 bases. This CDR3 has 17 residues. Germline CDR1 is SGHDN and CDR2 is FVKESK. V shed 1 base and J 4 bases; nucleotides not matched to a gene: 7. The CDR3 loop is CASSQGTSGYGYNEQFF. The DNA of the CDR3 is TGTGCCAGCAGCCAAGGGACTAGCGGTTACGGATACAATGAGCAGTTCTTC.

This clone has a handful of counts. V and J are TRBV6-5 and TRBJ2-3; possibly TRBD1 for D (7 bases). The CDR3 consists of 14 residues. CDR1 is MNHEY and CDR2 is SVGAGI in the germline V gene. V shed 10 bases and J shed 1 base, with 15 bases lying between them. The CDR3 sequence is CATRGDSGTDTQYF. Written as DNA, the CDR3 is TGTGCCACCAGGGGGGATAGCGGCACAGATACGCAGTATTTT.

This clone has only a few counts. This chain links TRBV18 with TRBJ2-3; D gene uncertain. CDR3 length equals 15 residues. The germline gives CDR1 KGHSH, CDR2 LQKENI. Trimming shortened V by 2 bases and J by 2 bases, and 11 bases separated the two germline ends. The CDR3 coding sequence is TGTGCCAGCTCACCAGGCGTCGGAATCACAGATACGCAGTATTTT. This codes for CASSPGVGITDTQYF.

The chain joins TRBV10-3 to TRBJ1-1, with a tentative D call TRBD1 (5 bases). Trimming pared 4 bases from V and 0 bases from J, leaving 6 bases between. The CDR3 has 13 amino acids. Germline lookup yields CDR1 ENHRY and CDR2 SYGVKD. CDR3 nucleotide sequence: TGTGCCATCAGTGCAGGGATGAACACTGAAGCTTTCTTT. Its protein is CAISAGMNTEAFF.

The chain links TRBV6-6 to TRBJ1-1; D is unresolved. Germline V gene data show CDR1 as MNHNY and CDR2 as SVGAGI (reference sequence). CDR3 length equals 11 residues. V was pared by 6 bases and J by 6 bases, with 8 bases between. CDR3 in DNA: TGTGCCAGCAGCGGATGGGCTGAAGCTTTCTTT. It encodes CASSGWAEAFF.

Only a few counts were recorded for this clone. The V call is TRBV4-3, the J call TRBJ1-2, with D perhaps TRBD1 (6 bases). Germline V gives CDR1 LGHNA, CDR2 YSLEER. The V end was cut by 0 bases, the J end by 2 bases, with 10 bases between. There are 15 residues in the CDR3. CDR3 sequence reads: CASSQEPGVNYGYTF. CDR3 nucleotides: TGCGCCAGCAGCCAAGAACCAGGGGTGAACTATGGCTACACCTTC.

This CDR3 reads CASSLNFGQGTYEQYF. Here the CDR3 DNA reads TGTGCCAGCAGTTTAAATTTCGGCCAGGGAACCTACGAGCAGTACTTC. V is TRBV28 and J is TRBJ2-7, with TRBD1 as a possible D gene (5 bases). The CDR3 consists of 16 residues. The germline V gene has CDR1 MDHEN and CDR2 SYDVKM. V was cut by 2 bases and J by 2 bases, with 16 bases left in between.

DNA for the CDR3: TGTGCCAGCAGTCCGGGACAGACCCTCTCCTACGAGCAGTACTTC. Its translation is CASSPGQTLSYEQYF. This rearrangement joins TRBV5-5 to TRBJ2-7, with TRBD1 matching 7 bases. V shed 5 bases, J shed 0 bases, and the junction held 8 bases outside the gene matches. Germline CDR1 and CDR2: SGHKS and YYEKEE (reference sequence). This CDR3 contains 15 residues.

Comments on this clone: A read error may produce the germline difference seen at one junction end. The rearrangement links TRBV5-8 to TRBJ1-2; no reliable D call. The CDR3 is made up of 12 amino acids. CDR1 SGHTS and CDR2 YDEGEE come from the germline V gene. The CDR3 loop is CASSSPPSYQAF. The CDR3 DNA is TGTGCCAGCAGCTCCCCACCATCGTATCAAGCTTTC.

The J gene is TRBJ1-1, the V gene TRBV7-2; tentative D call: TRBD1 (6 bases). Germline V CDR1 and CDR2: SGHTA, FQGNSA. The CDR3 has 14 amino acids. The V end lost 4 bases, the J end lost 0 bases, and 9 bases lay between the germline ends. DNA of the CDR3: TGTGCCAGCAGCTGGGGGCTGATGAACACTGAAGCTTTCTTT. Its translation: CASSWGLMNTEAFF. The full variable domain, its missing parts supplied by reference TRBV7-2 and TRBJ1-1, is GAGVSQSPSNKVTEKGKDVELRCDPISGHTALYWYRQSLGQGLEFLIYFQGNSAPDKSGLPSDRFSAERTGGSVSTLTIQRTQQEDSAVYLCASSWGLMNTEAFFGQGTRLTVV.

The chain employs TRBV4-2 and TRBJ1-1, with 9 bases that match TRBD1. There are 14 residues in the CDR3. The germline V gene has CDR1 LGHNA and CDR2 YNFKEQ. The ends lost 1 base at V and 5 bases at J; junction bases unmatched: 2. The CDR3 nucleotides are TGTGCCAGCAGCCAAGGGGACAGGGAAACTGAAGCTTTCTTT. Translating gives CASSQGDRETEAFF.

This rearrangement joins TRBV2 to TRBJ1-5; D gene ambiguous. V was clipped by 2 bases and J by 4 bases, with 12 bases between them. There are 15 residues in the CDR3. Germline values: CDR1 SNHLY, CDR2 FYNNEI. This CDR3 reads CASSETPGANQPQHF. For the CDR3, the DNA is TGTGCCAGCAGTGAAACTCCAGGAGCGAATCAGCCCCAGCATTTT.

The chain links TRBV7-8 to TRBJ1-4; no definite D call. Looked up from germline, CDR1 is SGHVS and CDR2 is FQNEAQ. V was clipped by 6 bases and J by 8 bases, with 16 bases between them. The CDR3 has 14 amino acids. The CDR3 loop reads CASSFGTSGEKLFF. The CDR3 coding sequence is TGTGCCAGCAGTTTCGGAACAAGCGGGGAAAAACTGTTTTTT.